This T cell receptor (beta chain) was recovered during a study of blood T cells in healthy people across ages. Study-wide results and limits: Greater diversity and more naive CD4+ cells were seen in long-lived donors than in aged donors.

The CDR3 consists of 14 residues. Germline CDR1 is MNHEY and CDR2 is SVGAGI. V lost 8 bases and J lost 10; bases outside the gene matches: 14. Primed by a sample-barcoded 5' primer and a J-beta primer mix, a second PCR proceeded for 7 to 11 cycles. TCRdb reprocessed the 5' RACE reads via MiXCR and lists one record per CDR3 protein. The sample has roughly 700,000 distinct CDR3 sequences; more than 40% are singletons. With respect to this clonotype: Its antigen is not identified.

The gene calls are TRBV6-5 and TRBJ2-1; TRBD1 aligns across 7 bases. The clonotype comes from a woman aged 55-69 years in good health. The sample was blood. In nucleotides, the CDR3 is TGTGCCAGCGGACGGACAGGCCAAAAATCGGAGCAGTTCTTC. Translating gives CASGRTGQKSEQFF.